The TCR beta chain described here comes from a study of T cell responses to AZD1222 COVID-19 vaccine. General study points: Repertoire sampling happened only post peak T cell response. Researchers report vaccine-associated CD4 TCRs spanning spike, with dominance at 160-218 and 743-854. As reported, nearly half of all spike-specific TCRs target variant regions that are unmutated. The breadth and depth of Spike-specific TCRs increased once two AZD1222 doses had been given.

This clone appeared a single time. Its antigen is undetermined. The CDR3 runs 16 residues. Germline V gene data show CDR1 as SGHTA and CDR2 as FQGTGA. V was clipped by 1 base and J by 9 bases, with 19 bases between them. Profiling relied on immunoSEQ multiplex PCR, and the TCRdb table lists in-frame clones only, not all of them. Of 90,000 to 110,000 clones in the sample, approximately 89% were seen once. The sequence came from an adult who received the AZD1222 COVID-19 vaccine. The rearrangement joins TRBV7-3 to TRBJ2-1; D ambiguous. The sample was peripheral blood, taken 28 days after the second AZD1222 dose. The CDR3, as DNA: TGTGCCAGCAGCTTAATCCAGGCCTCTTCGGTCGGTGAGCAGTTCTTC. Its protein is CASSLIQASSVGEQFF.